This passage covers 11 T cell receptor beta chains from one sample sequenced in a study of cytomegalovirus exposure and HLA in healthy donors. Use of 60 Vbeta and 13 Jbeta primers characterized the PCR. Assay: immunoSEQ multiplex PCR; the TCRdb copy retains only in-frame clones and omits some. The sample has about 45,000 clones, approximately 90% seen once; the top ten hold around 8%. Sequenced sample: PBMCs. The receptors derive from a woman aged 35 to 49 in good health and CMV-seropositive.

This chain links TRBV15 with TRBJ1-2; D is undetermined. The ends were cut back, 5 bases at V and 4 bases at J, with 11 bases in the middle. The CDR3 extends over 13 amino acids. Germline V lookup: CDR1 LNHNV, CDR2 YYDKDF (reference sequence). In nucleotides, the CDR3 is TGTGCCACCAGCGGGGTAGGGAGCTATGGCTACACCTTC. Translated, it gives CATSGVGSYGYTF.

This sequence joins TRBV6-1 and TRBJ1-2, with 9 bases matching TRBD1. Germline lookup yields CDR1 MNHNS and CDR2 SASEGT. The CDR3 runs to 15 residues. V dropped 6 bases and J dropped 0; count of bases not matched to a gene: 5. The CDR3 reads CASRSRDRANYGYTF. The CDR3 DNA reads as TGTGCCAGCAGGAGCCGGGACAGGGCTAACTATGGCTACACCTTC.

Remarks on this clone: At one end the junction does not follow the germline gene, possibly because of a read error. J is TRBJ2-1 and V is TRBV7-9; 8 bases are shared with TRBD2. Germline V gives CDR1 SEHNR, CDR2 FQNEAQ (reference sequence). There are 16 residues in the CDR3. In nucleotides, the CDR3 is TGTTCCAGCAGCTTAGATGCGGGGGGCCTTTACAATGAGCAGTTCTTC. Amino acids: CSSSLDAGGLYNEQFF. The whole variable domain, remainder taken from reference TRBV7-9 and TRBJ2-1, is DTGVSQNPRHKITKRGQNVTFRCDPISEHNRLYWYRQTLGQGPEFLTYFQNEAQLEKSRLLSDRFSAERPKGSFSTLEIQRTEQGDSAMYLCSSSLDAGGLYNEQFFGPGTRLTVL.

This clone was found a few times. This chain uses TRBV7-9 with TRBJ2-2; weak D call: TRBD2 (5 bases). The V gene lost 5 bases and the J gene lost 5 bases, with 15 bases spanning the gap. The CDR3 has 15 amino acids. CDR1 SEHNR and CDR2 FQNEAQ come from the germline V gene (reference sequence). The CDR3 DNA follows: TGTGCCAGCAGCGCCCCCGGGGTACGGACCGGGGAGCTGTTTTTT. It translates to CASSAPGVRTGELFF.

The rearrangement uses TRBV9 and TRBJ2-5; possible D gene TRBD2, 5 bases. Per the germline V gene, CDR1 is SGDLS and CDR2 is YYNGEE. Trimming cost V 3 bases and J 11 bases, with 17 bases left between them. The CDR3 spans 13 residues. The CDR3 loop is CASSASGRGEQYF. The DNA of the CDR3 is TGTGCCAGCAGCGCCAGCGGCCGGGGAGAGCAGTACTTC.

V is TRBV5-1 and J is TRBJ1-2; TRBD1 aligns across 8 bases. CDR1 is SGHRS and CDR2 is YFSETQ in the germline V gene. The J segment lost 0 bases and the V segment lost 6 bases, leaving 4 bases of the junction unmatched. The length of the CDR3 is 14 residues. The CDR3 nucleotides are TGCGCCAGCACGACGACAGGGGCTAACTATGGCTACACCTTC. Translation: CASTTTGANYGYTF.

This chain uses TRBV5-1 with TRBJ2-7; 7 bases map to TRBD2. Trimming removed 2 bases from V and 5 bases from J; junction bases left unmatched: 4. The CDR3 spans 13 residues. Germline V lookup: CDR1 SGHRS, CDR2 YFSETQ. The CDR3 region has the DNA TGCGCCAGCAGCTTATACCTAGCGGACGAGCAGTACTTC. Translating it yields CASSLYLADEQYF.

The chain is built from TRBV5-1 and TRBJ2-7; weak D call: TRBD2 (7 bases). V lost 4 bases and J lost 4, with 18 bases in between. The CDR3 sequence is 15 residues long. Germline CDR1 is SGHRS and CDR2 is YFSETQ. CDR3 nucleotides: TGCGCCAGCAGCCCCGGGGGGCAGGGGCAGTACGAGCAGTACTTC. Residues: CASSPGGQGQYEQYF.

The chain has TRBV27 and TRBJ2-1; possible D gene TRBD1, 6 bases. Germline CDR1 is MNHEY and CDR2 is SMNVEV (reference sequence). CDR3 length: 14 residues. V was trimmed by 6 bases and J by 4 bases, leaving 13 bases between them. The CDR3, as DNA: TGTGCCAGCAGACCCTCGGACAGTTACAATGAGCAGTTCTTC. Translated: CASRPSDSYNEQFF.

The V and J genes are TRBV9 and TRBJ2-7, with a weak D call TRBD1 (6 bases). Germline V gene data show CDR1 as SGDLS and CDR2 as YYNGEE. Trimming removed 3 bases at V and 5 bases at J, with 24 bases between. This CDR3 spans 17 amino acids. The CDR3 spells CASSASTRDTDAHEQYF. The DNA of the CDR3 is TGTGCCAGCAGCGCCTCAACTCGGGACACGGACGCCCACGAGCAGTACTTC.

V and J are TRBV6-1 and TRBJ2-7; D is undetermined. The CDR3 loop spans 13 amino acids. Germline V lookup: CDR1 MNHNS, CDR2 SASEGT. Trimming shortened V by 7 bases and J by 5 bases, and 15 bases separated the two germline ends. This chain's CDR3 is CASTQVARDEQYF. CDR3 nucleotide sequence: TGTGCCAGCACCCAAGTTGCCCGAGACGAGCAGTACTTC.